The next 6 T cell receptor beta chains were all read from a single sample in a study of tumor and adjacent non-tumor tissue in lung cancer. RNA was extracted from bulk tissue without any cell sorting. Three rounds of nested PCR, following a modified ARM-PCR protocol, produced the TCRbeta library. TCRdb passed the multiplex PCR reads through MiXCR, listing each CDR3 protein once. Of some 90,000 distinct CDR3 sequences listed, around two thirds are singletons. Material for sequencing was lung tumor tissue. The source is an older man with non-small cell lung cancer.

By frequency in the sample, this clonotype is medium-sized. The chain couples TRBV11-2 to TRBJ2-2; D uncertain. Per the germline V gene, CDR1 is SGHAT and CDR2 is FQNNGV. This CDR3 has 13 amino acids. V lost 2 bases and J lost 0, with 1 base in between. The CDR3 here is CASSLTNTGELFF. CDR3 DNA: TGTGCCAGCAGCTTAACGAACACCGGGGAGCTGTTTTTT.

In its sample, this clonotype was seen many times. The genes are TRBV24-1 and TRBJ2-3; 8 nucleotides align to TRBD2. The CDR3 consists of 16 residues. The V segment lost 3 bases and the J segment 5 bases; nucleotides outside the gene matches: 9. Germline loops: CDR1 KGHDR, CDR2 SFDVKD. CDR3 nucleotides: TGTGCCACCAGTGATCTGACGGGAGGGCCTAGAGATACGCAGTATTTT. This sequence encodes CATSDLTGGPRDTQYF.

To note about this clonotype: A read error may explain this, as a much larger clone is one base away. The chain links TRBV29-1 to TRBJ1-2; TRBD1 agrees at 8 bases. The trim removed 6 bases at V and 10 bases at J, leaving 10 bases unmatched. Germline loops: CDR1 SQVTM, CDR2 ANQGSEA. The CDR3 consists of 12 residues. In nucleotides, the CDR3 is TGCAGCGTAAACAGGGGGGGAAATGACTACACCTTC. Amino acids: CSVNRGGNDYTF.

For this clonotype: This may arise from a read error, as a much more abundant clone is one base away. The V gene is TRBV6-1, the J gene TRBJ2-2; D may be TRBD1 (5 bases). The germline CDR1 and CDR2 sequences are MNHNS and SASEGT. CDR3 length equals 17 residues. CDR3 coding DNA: TGTGCCAGCAGTGCCCTTGTAGCTCAGGGAAACACCGAGGAGCTGTTTTTT. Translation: CASSALVAQGNTEELFF.

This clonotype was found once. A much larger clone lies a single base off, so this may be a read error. CDR3 in amino acids: CASSLERKNIQYF. CDR3 sequence (DNA): TGTGCCAGCAGCTTGGAAAGAAAAAACATTCAGTACTTC. The chain combines TRBV5-4 with TRBJ2-4, with D uncertain. CDR1 SGHNT and CDR2 YYREEE come from the germline V gene (reference sequence). V was pared by 0 bases and J by 4 bases, with 5 bases between. The CDR3 is 13 amino acids. Full variable domain (outside the CDR3, taken from reference TRBV5-4 and TRBJ2-4): ETGVTQSPTHLIKTRGQQVTLRCSSQSGHNTVSWYQQALGQGPQFIFQYYREEENGRGNFPPRFSGLQFPNYSSELNVNALELDDSALYLCASSLERKNIQYFGAGTRLSVL.

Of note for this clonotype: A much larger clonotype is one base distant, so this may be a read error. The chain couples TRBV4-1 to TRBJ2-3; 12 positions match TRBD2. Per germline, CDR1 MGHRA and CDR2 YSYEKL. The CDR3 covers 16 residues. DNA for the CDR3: TGCGCCAGCAGCCGACCGACTAGCGGGAGTGTAGATACGCACTATTTT. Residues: CASSRPTSGSVDTHYF.